The 32 T cell receptor beta chains listed next were all sequenced from one sample in a study of shared clonotypes between healthy human individuals. CD45RO-negative, CCR7-selected cells formed the naive CD8 fraction, which excluded terminally differentiated effector memory CD45RA+ cells. The protocol was immunoSEQ multiplex PCR, while the TCRdb copy is restricted to in-frame clones and leaves out a portion. The table shows about 1,800,000 clones, with about 95% occurring only once. Sequenced sample: naive CD8+ T cells sorted from blood. All receptors come from a man between 18 and 35 years old in good health.

The J gene is TRBJ2-7, the V gene TRBV19, with D hard to call. The V and J ends lost 5 bases and 1 base respectively, with 15 bases between them. CDR3 size: 15 residues. Per germline, CDR1 LNHDA and CDR2 SQIVND (reference sequence). The CDR3 nucleotides read TGTGCCAGTAGTCAGACTGCTTCGTCATCCTACGAGCAGTACTTC. Its translation: CASSQTASSSYEQYF.

The CDR3 nucleotides read TGTGCCAGCAGTGCAAAGACTAGCGGGGGCACCTACGAGCAGTACTTC. Amino acids: CASSAKTSGGTYEQYF. The chain carries TRBV28 and TRBJ2-7; 12 nucleotides line up with TRBD2. CDR1 is MDHEN, CDR2 SYDVKM, per germline. The junction had 7 bases not matched to a gene; V was cut back by 5 bases and J by 2 bases. The CDR3 covers 16 residues.

This clone appeared a few times. CDR3: CSVEAGQGIAFF. As DNA, the CDR3 is TGCAGCGTTGAAGCGGGACAGGGGATAGCTTTCTTT. This rearrangement joins TRBV29-1 to TRBJ1-1; 10 positions agree with TRBD1. Germline assignment: CDR1 SQVTM and CDR2 ANQGSEA. This CDR3 is 12 amino acids long. V trimming: 1 base; J trimming: 10 bases; junction bases outside the gene matches: 3.

The chain links TRBV6-5 to TRBJ2-7; possibly TRBD1 for D (5 bases). V was pared by 0 bases and J by 8 bases, with 11 bases between. Germline V gene lookup returns CDR1 MNHEY and CDR2 SVGAGI. There are 13 residues in the CDR3. The chain's CDR3 is CASSYSIGEKQYF. The CDR3 region has the DNA TGTGCCAGCAGTTACTCGATAGGGGAAAAGCAGTACTTC.

The genes are TRBV7-9 and TRBJ2-7; TRBD1 or TRBD2 may be the D gene (5 bases each). Trimming pared 5 bases from V and 2 bases from J, leaving 19 bases between. CDR3 length equals 16 residues. Germline-derived CDR1 and CDR2 are SEHNR and FQNEAQ (reference sequence). As DNA, the CDR3 is TGTGCCAGCAGCCCGAAGAGGGGATTAGGGGCCTACGAGCAGTACTTC. Amino acids: CASSPKRGLGAYEQYF.

This clone was detected only once. The rearrangement links TRBV11-2 to TRBJ2-5, with 12 nucleotides matching TRBD1. V gave up 5 bases and J gave up 5 bases; unmatched junction bases: 9. The CDR3 length is 16 residues. The germline CDR1 and CDR2 sequences are SGHAT and FQNNGV. CDR3 coding DNA: TGTGCCAGCAGCGGTTTAGGGACAGGGGGCATCGAGACCCAGTACTTC. Residues: CASSGLGTGGIETQYF.

This sequence joins TRBV30 and TRBJ1-1, with D possibly being TRBD1 (5 bases). Deletions cut 7 bases from V and 7 bases from J, with 22 bases between. Germline assignment: CDR1 GTSNPN and CDR2 SVGIG (reference sequence). The CDR3 consists of 14 residues. CDR3 coding DNA: TGTGCCTACCCCCGGGGACCCGGGAACGGTGAAGCTTTCTTT. Translation gives CAYPRGPGNGEAFF.

This clone was recorded only once. The chain links TRBV30 to TRBJ2-7; D not resolved. Trimming removed 2 bases at V and 7 bases at J, with 12 bases between. The germline V gene encodes CDR1 GTSNPN and CDR2 SVGIG (reference sequence). The CDR3 extends over 12 amino acids. The CDR3 spells CAWSPPLGEQYF. CDR3 bases: TGTGCCTGGAGTCCCCCGCTTGGGGAGCAGTACTTC. The entire variable domain, with the rest obtained from reference TRBV30 and TRBJ2-7, is as follows: SQTIHQWPATLVQPVGSPLSLECTVEGTSNPNLYWYRQAAGRGLQLLFYSVGIGQISSEVPQNLSASRPQDRQFILSSKKLLLSDSGFYLCAWSPPLGEQYFGPGTRLTVT.

This chain connects TRBV21-1 to TRBJ2-7; the table calls TRBD1, which could not be checked here. TRBV21-1 is given as a pseudogene. This CDR3 has 15 amino acids. In DNA form, the CDR3 reads TGTGCCAGCAGCAAAGTCCGCGACAGAGCCTACGAGCAGTACTTC. Residues: CASSKVRDRAYEQYF.

The rearrangement uses TRBV7-9 and TRBJ2-5; no reliable D call. V gave up 11 bases and J gave up 5 bases, with 12 bases separating them. The CDR3 has 11 amino acids. Germline V gives CDR1 SEHNR, CDR2 FQNEAQ (reference sequence). The CDR3 DNA reads TGTGCCTATGGGCGAGAGGAGACCCAGTACTTC. The encoded protein is CAYGREETQYF.

The chain links TRBV5-4 to TRBJ1-1, with 7 bases that match TRBD1. The length of the CDR3 is 15 residues. The junction had 7 bases not matched to a gene; V was cut back by 4 bases and J by 1 base. The germline V gene encodes CDR1 SGHNT and CDR2 YYREEE (reference sequence). The CDR3 coding sequence is TGTGCCAGCAGCCCCGGGACAGCGGGGAACACTGAAGCTTTCTTT. Translation gives CASSPGTAGNTEAFF.

J is TRBJ2-7 and V is TRBV13, with a tentative D call TRBD2 (6 bases). CDR3 length: 15 amino acids. Germline assignment: CDR1 PRHDT and CDR2 FYEKMQ (reference sequence). Trimming pared 1 base from V and 1 base from J, leaving 11 bases between. Here the CDR3 reads CASSLVAGSSYEQYF. DNA for the CDR3: TGTGCCAGCAGCTTAGTGGCGGGGAGTTCCTACGAGCAGTACTTC.

This clone was observed a single time. CDR3 coding DNA: TGTGCCAGCAGCCCACAGGGGACGACTAATGAAAAACTGTTTTTT. Encoded protein: CASSPQGTTNEKLFF. The rearrangement links TRBV9 to TRBJ1-4; TRBD1 matches 7 bases. CDR1 is SGDLS, CDR2 YYNGEE, per germline. The CDR3 runs to 15 residues. V trimming: 4 bases; J trimming: 2 bases; junction bases outside the gene matches: 5.

The V gene is TRBV7-9, the J gene TRBJ2-1; TRBD2 agrees at 8 bases. The junction had 7 bases not matched to a gene; V was cut back by 4 bases and J by 2 bases. This CDR3 has 16 amino acids. Looked up from germline, CDR1 is SEHNR and CDR2 is FQNEAQ (reference sequence). CDR3 DNA sequence: TGTGCCAGCAGCTCTCCGGGACTAGAGGCCTACAATGAGCAGTTCTTC. This gives the protein CASSSPGLEAYNEQFF.

This clone occurred once. This chain uses TRBV11-2 with TRBJ2-1; 10 bases line up with TRBD1. The CDR3 consists of 15 residues. The germline V gene encodes CDR1 SGHAT and CDR2 FQNNGV. Unmatched junction bases numbered 7, after V lost 1 base and J lost 10 bases. The CDR3 coding sequence is TGTGCCAGCAGCTTAGGGACAGGGGGGCTTCCGGAGCAGTTCTTC. This codes for CASSLGTGGLPEQFF.

V usage is TRBV7-9 and J usage is TRBJ1-1; D not resolved. The CDR3 extends over 14 amino acids. Germline V gives CDR1 SEHNR, CDR2 FQNEAQ (reference sequence). Trimming took 2 bases from V and 4 from J, leaving 11 bases between them. CDR3 residues: CASSLPLGSTEAFF. The DNA of the CDR3 is TGTGCCAGCAGCTTACCTCTCGGAAGCACTGAAGCTTTCTTT.

V gene TRBV6-1 combines with J gene TRBJ2-6, with 7 nucleotides matching TRBD2. Germline-derived CDR1 and CDR2 are MNHNS and SASEGT. CDR3 length equals 16 residues. J was trimmed by 2 bases and V by 4 bases; bases with no gene match: 5. Here the CDR3 reads CASSAGGTTGANVLTF. DNA for the CDR3: TGTGCCAGCAGTGCCGGCGGGACTACTGGGGCCAACGTCCTGACTTTC.

This chain links TRBV6-4 with TRBJ2-7; weak D call: TRBD1 (6 bases). The length of the CDR3 is 16 residues. The germline V and J ends were trimmed by 5 bases and 0 bases, with 17 bases remaining between them. Germline CDR1 MRHNA, CDR2 SNTAGT. CDR3 amino acids: CASSSFRDTRSYEQYF. The CDR3 DNA is TGTGCCAGCAGTTCGTTCCGGGACACTCGCTCCTACGAGCAGTACTTC.

The V gene is TRBV4-3, the J gene TRBJ2-1; 10 nucleotides agree with TRBD1. The CDR3 sequence is 18 residues long. Trimming took 1 base from V and 9 from J; bases not matched to a gene: 15. Germline values: CDR1 LGHNA, CDR2 YSLEER. The CDR3 sequence is CASSQVWEPGQGMGEQFF. In DNA, the CDR3 is TGCGCCAGCAGCCAAGTTTGGGAGCCGGGACAGGGGATGGGTGAGCAGTTCTTC.

The chain employs TRBV7-9 and TRBJ2-7, with D maybe TRBD2 (5 bases). Germline V gene lookup returns CDR1 SEHNR and CDR2 FQNEAQ (reference sequence). This CDR3 is 15 amino acids long. V lost 7 bases and J lost 1, with 17 bases in between. CDR3 in DNA: TGTGCCAGCAAGCTTGCCGGGGAAGGTTCCTACGAGCAGTACTTC. It encodes CASKLAGEGSYEQYF.

This chain joins TRBV5-6 and TRBJ2-3; D is undetermined. The CDR3 has 15 amino acids. CDR1 and CDR2 from the germline V gene are SGHDT and YYEEEE. Trimming shortened V by 0 bases and J by 2 bases, and 10 bases separated the two germline ends. DNA of the CDR3: TGTGCCAGCAGCTTGGCCATGGCAGCCACAGATACGCAGTATTTT. Translated: CASSLAMAATDTQYF.

This clone was counted once. The CDR3 sequence is CASSLGRGTSYEQYF. The CDR3, as DNA: TGTGCCAGCAGCTTAGGGCGGGGGACCTCCTACGAGCAGTACTTC. V and J are TRBV13 and TRBJ2-7; TRBD2 aligns across 7 bases. Trimming cost V 0 bases and J 0 bases; bases outside gene matches: 2. The CDR3 extends over 15 amino acids. Germline-derived CDR1 and CDR2 are PRHDT and FYEKMQ (reference sequence).

This rearrangement joins TRBV6-5 to TRBJ2-1; 8 positions agree with TRBD2. The CDR3 runs 15 residues. With 6 bases clipped from V and 8 bases from J, the junction kept 12 bases outside the gene matches. CDR1 is MNHEY, CDR2 SVGAGI, per germline. This CDR3 is CASSRSVAGLDEQFF. The CDR3 nucleotides read TGTGCCAGCAGCCGTTCGGTAGCGGGGTTGGATGAGCAGTTCTTC.

Worth noting for this clone: The same CDR3 arises from other DNA sequences in this sample as well. The V and J genes are TRBV6-6 and TRBJ2-2; D not certain. V lost 2 bases and J lost 2, with 3 bases in between. The CDR3 is 13 residues long. Germline CDR1 is MNHNY and CDR2 is SVGAGI (reference sequence). The CDR3 DNA is TGTGCCAGCAGTTACAGTAACACCGGGGAGCTGTTTTTT. Encoded protein: CASSYSNTGELFF.

The rearrangement joins TRBV9 to TRBJ2-3; 7 nucleotides align to TRBD2. CDR1 SGDLS and CDR2 YYNGEE come from the germline V gene. The CDR3 runs 15 residues. Germline trimming cut 6 bases from V and 5 bases from J; bases unmatched to any gene: 12. CDR3 sequence reads: CASTPWAASGDTQYF. DNA for the CDR3: TGTGCCAGCACCCCGTGGGCGGCTAGCGGAGATACGCAGTATTTT.

The J gene is TRBJ1-1, the V gene TRBV19; possibly TRBD1 for D (5 bases). The germline V and J ends were trimmed by 5 bases and 4 bases, with 8 bases remaining between them. Germline V lookup: CDR1 LNHDA, CDR2 SQIVND (reference sequence). The CDR3 runs to 12 residues. In DNA, the CDR3 is TGTGCCAGTAGTCCTGGGGGCACTGAAGCTTTCTTT. Encoded protein: CASSPGGTEAFF. Together with reference TRBV19 and TRBJ1-1, the CDR3 gives the full variable domain: DGGITQSPKYLFRKEGQNVTLSCEQNLNHDAMYWYRQDPGQGLRLIYYSQIVNDFQKGDIAEGYSVSREKKESFPLTVTSAQKNPTAFYLCASSPGGTEAFFGQGTRLTVV.

In the case of this clone: Other nucleotide sequences in the sample specify the same CDR3. This chain joins TRBV27 and TRBJ2-7; 9 positions match TRBD1. The CDR3 runs 15 residues. After removal of 5 bases from V and 3 bases from J, the junction contained 8 bases not matched to a gene. Germline lookup yields CDR1 MNHEY and CDR2 SMNVEV (reference sequence). CDR3: CASSTTGTGLYEQYF. In nucleotides, the CDR3 is TGTGCCAGCAGTACAACCGGGACAGGGCTCTACGAGCAGTACTTC.

CDR3 loop: CASSYSGRSGANVLTF. The CDR3 region has the DNA TGTGCCAGCAGTTACTCGGGCCGCTCTGGGGCCAACGTCCTGACTTTC. V is TRBV6-5 and J is TRBJ2-6; D remains unclear. With 0 bases removed from V and 0 bases from J, the gap between germline ends came to 6 bases. The CDR3 is 16 residues long. Germline V lookup: CDR1 MNHEY, CDR2 SVGAGI.

This clone has a handful of counts. This sequence joins TRBV19 and TRBJ1-5; no clear D gene. Germline CDR1 and CDR2: LNHDA and SQIVND (reference sequence). CDR3 length equals 12 residues. V was shortened by 3 bases and J by 6 bases, with 6 bases between the two germline ends. CDR3 coding DNA: TGTGCCAGTAGTATTTTTGGTCAGCCCCAGCATTTT. Encoded protein: CASSIFGQPQHF.

This chain connects TRBV4-3 to TRBJ2-2; TRBD2 aligns across 7 bases. CDR1 LGHNA and CDR2 YSLEER come from the germline V gene. The V and J ends lost 0 bases and 7 bases, in that order; junction bases with no gene match: 5. This CDR3 has 15 residues. The CDR3 loop is CASSQDLAEGGELFF. CDR3 sequence (DNA): TGCGCCAGCAGCCAAGACCTAGCGGAAGGCGGGGAGCTGTTTTTT.

V gene TRBV13 combines with J gene TRBJ1-1; possibly TRBD1 for D (5 bases). Trimming pared 5 bases from V and 6 bases from J, leaving 10 bases between. Germline V gives CDR1 PRHDT, CDR2 FYEKMQ (reference sequence). The CDR3 spans 12 residues. CDR3 protein: CASSQGAAEAFF. CDR3 sequence (DNA): TGTGCCAGCAGCCAGGGAGCGGCTGAAGCTTTCTTT.

This chain links TRBV13 with TRBJ2-1; TRBD2 is a possible D gene (7 bases). The germline V gene has CDR1 PRHDT and CDR2 FYEKMQ (reference sequence). The CDR3 is made up of 15 amino acids. V was trimmed by 4 bases and J by 4 bases, leaving 14 bases between them. CDR3 loop: CASSSLGGGYNEQFF. For the CDR3, the DNA is TGTGCCAGCAGCTCCCTAGGGGGGGGTTACAATGAGCAGTTCTTC.